Sequencing of this T cell receptor beta chain was carried out in a study of cytomegalovirus exposure and HLA in healthy donors. Broader study findings: Some highly shared sequence variants likely arose as a pipeline artifact.

V lost 3 bases, J lost 1 base, and 12 bases lay in between. The germline CDR1 and CDR2 sequences are LGHNA and YSLEER. This CDR3 is 16 amino acids long. Concerning this clone itself: No antigen is known for it.

The PCR was carried out with 60 Vbeta primers and 13 Jbeta primers. Sequencing was performed with immunoSEQ multiplex PCR; in TCRdb, only in-frame clones are kept and a portion is missing. Of about 150,000 clones in the sample, over 60% were seen once. The receptor was derived from a man in his forties in good health and CMV-seronegative. This chain links TRBV4-3 with TRBJ2-2; possible D gene TRBD2, 6 bases. Sequenced: PBMCs. CDR3 loop: CASSQRTTLNTGELFF. The CDR3 coding sequence is TGCGCCAGCAGCCAGAGGACTACCTTGAACACCGGGGAGCTGTTTTTT.